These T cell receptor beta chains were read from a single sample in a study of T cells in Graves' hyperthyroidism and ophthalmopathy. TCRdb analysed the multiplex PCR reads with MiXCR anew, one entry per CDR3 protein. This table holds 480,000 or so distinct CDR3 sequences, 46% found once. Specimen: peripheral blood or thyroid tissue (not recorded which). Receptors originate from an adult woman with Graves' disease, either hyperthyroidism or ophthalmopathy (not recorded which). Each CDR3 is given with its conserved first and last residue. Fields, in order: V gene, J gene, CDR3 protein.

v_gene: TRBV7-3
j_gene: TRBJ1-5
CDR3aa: CAYEGGVQPQHF

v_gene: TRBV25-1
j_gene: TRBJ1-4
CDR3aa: CASSVTGVGEKLFF

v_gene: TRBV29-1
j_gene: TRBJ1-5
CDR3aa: CSSLSGPNQPQHF

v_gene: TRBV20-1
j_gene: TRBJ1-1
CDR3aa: CSAYTRDRESTEAFF

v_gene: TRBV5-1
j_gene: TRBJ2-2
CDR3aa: CASSPSGLTGELFF

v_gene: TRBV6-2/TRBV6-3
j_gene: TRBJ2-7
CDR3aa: CASHTSRSYEQYF

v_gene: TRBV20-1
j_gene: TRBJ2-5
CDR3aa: CSARVPRGGGETQYF

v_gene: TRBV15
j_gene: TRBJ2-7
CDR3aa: CATSRFQGVYEQYF

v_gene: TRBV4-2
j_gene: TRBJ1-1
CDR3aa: CASSQSQDRTEAFF

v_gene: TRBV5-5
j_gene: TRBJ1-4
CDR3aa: CASSLSPVGANEKLFF

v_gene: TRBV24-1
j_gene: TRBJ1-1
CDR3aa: CATSDRGDTEAFF

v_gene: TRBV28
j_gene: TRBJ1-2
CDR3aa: CAIKGEGRAYGYTF